This is a list of T cell receptor beta chains from one sample in a study of T-cell memory formation after mild COVID-19. TCRdb used MiXCR to reprocess the 5' RACE reads, holding one entry per CDR3 protein. Of over 30,000 distinct CDR3 sequences in the sample, approximately 10% were seen once. Sequences were obtained from PBMCs or a T cell subset sorted from them (not recorded which). The receptors were gathered from a young man who had mild COVID-19 (a few samples of this study predate the infection). Cell type and time point are not known. Each CDR3 is given with its conserved first and last residue. The D gene is left open where the match is weak. A clone size is listed for some rows: how often the clone was seen (once, few, many), or a class if it is expanded.

cdr3_nt: TGTGCCAGCAGTTTACCCTTCTGGGACGCAACTAATGAAAAACTGTTTTTT
cdr3_aa: CASSLPFWDATNEKLFF
v_call: TRBV28
d_call: NA
clone_size: few
j_call: TRBJ1-4

cdr3_nt: TGTGCCAGCAGTGAAGCGCTTACGGGGTTAAACACTGAAGCTTTCTTT
cdr3_aa: CASSEALTGLNTEAFF
v_call: TRBV2
d_call: NA
clone_size: NA
j_call: TRBJ1-1

cdr3_nt: TGTGCCAGCAGCCCAGGGACAGGGGGAGAGACCCAGTACTTC
cdr3_aa: CASSPGTGGETQYF
v_call: TRBV5-8
d_call: TRBD1
clone_size: many
j_call: TRBJ2-5

cdr3_nt: TGTGCCAGCAGCTTAGGGACACAAAACGGGGAGCTGTTTTTT
cdr3_aa: CASSLGTQNGELFF
v_call: TRBV7-9
d_call: NA
clone_size: many
j_call: TRBJ2-2

cdr3_nt: TGTGCCACCAGCGCACAACAGGGCGGCGGAGGCTACACCTTC
cdr3_aa: CATSAQQGGGGYTF
v_call: TRBV15
d_call: NA
clone_size: NA
j_call: TRBJ1-2

cdr3_nt: TGTGCCAGTGACGACCGAGGGGCCGACACAGATACGCAGTATTTT
cdr3_aa: CASDDRGADTDTQYF
v_call: TRBV19
d_call: NA
clone_size: NA
j_call: TRBJ2-3

cdr3_nt: TGTGCCAGCAGACGGGGACTGAGGAACACTGAAGCTTTCTTT
cdr3_aa: CASRRGLRNTEAFF
v_call: TRBV6-5
d_call: NA
clone_size: many
j_call: TRBJ1-1

cdr3_nt: TGTGCCAGCAGCCAACGCGGGGGGGCCATGGATGAGCAGTTCTTC
cdr3_aa: CASSQRGGAMDEQFF
v_call: TRBV3-1
d_call: TRBD2
clone_size: NA
j_call: TRBJ2-1

cdr3_nt: TGTGCCAGCAGCTCCGTCCCAGCCGGGATCCAAACTAATGAAAAACTGTTTTTT
cdr3_aa: CASSSVPAGIQTNEKLFF
v_call: TRBV7-6
d_call: NA
clone_size: many
j_call: TRBJ1-4

cdr3_nt: TGTGCCAGCAGGGTGACCTCCTATAATTCACCCCTCCACTTT
cdr3_aa: CASRVTSYNSPLHF
v_call: TRBV12-3/TRBV12-4
d_call: NA
clone_size: many
j_call: TRBJ1-6

cdr3_nt: TGTGCCAGCAGCTATCGTAGCGGGGGGCAGAATACGCAGTATTTT
cdr3_aa: CASSYRSGGQNTQYF
v_call: TRBV12-3/TRBV12-4
d_call: TRBD2
clone_size: many
j_call: TRBJ2-3

cdr3_nt: TGCGCCAGCAGCCAAGGGGGGGGTACTAACTATGGCTACACCTTC
cdr3_aa: CASSQGGGTNYGYTF
v_call: TRBV4-3
d_call: NA
clone_size: many
j_call: TRBJ1-2

cdr3_nt: TGTGCCAGCAGCCACCAAGCGGGGGGGTACTCCTCAGGAGATACGCAGTATTTT
cdr3_aa: CASSHQAGGYSSGDTQYF
v_call: TRBV7-6
d_call: TRBD2
clone_size: many
j_call: TRBJ2-3

cdr3_nt: TGTGCCAGCAGCCGACCTAGCGGGGGGGCCTACAATGAGCAGTTCTTC
cdr3_aa: CASSRPSGGAYNEQFF
v_call: TRBV5-4
d_call: TRBD2
clone_size: few
j_call: TRBJ2-1

cdr3_nt: TGTGCCAGCAGTTCGGGAAGGGGCTACACCTTC
cdr3_aa: CASSSGRGYTF
v_call: TRBV25-1
d_call: NA
clone_size: many
j_call: TRBJ1-2

cdr3_nt: TGTGCCAGCAGCTTAACAGGGAAAGAGACCCAGTACTTC
cdr3_aa: CASSLTGKETQYF
v_call: TRBV11-2
d_call: NA
clone_size: few
j_call: TRBJ2-5

cdr3_nt: TGCAGTGCTAGAGATGCTGGGGGCCCGAACTCCTACGAGCAGTACTTC
cdr3_aa: CSARDAGGPNSYEQYF
v_call: TRBV20-1
d_call: NA
clone_size: many
j_call: TRBJ2-7

cdr3_nt: TGTGCCAGCAGCGCTGCCTATGGCTACACCTTC
cdr3_aa: CASSAAYGYTF
v_call: TRBV7-9
d_call: NA
clone_size: many
j_call: TRBJ1-2

cdr3_nt: TGCAGTGCTAGTAGGACGGATCAGCCCCAGCATTTT
cdr3_aa: CSASRTDQPQHF
v_call: TRBV20-1
d_call: NA
clone_size: many
j_call: TRBJ1-5

cdr3_nt: TGTGCCAGCAGCCAACGGGGAAATCAGCCCCAGCATTTT
cdr3_aa: CASSQRGNQPQHF
v_call: TRBV7-2
d_call: NA
clone_size: many
j_call: TRBJ1-5

cdr3_nt: TGCGCCAGCAGCTTTCCTCGACAGGGCAATTCACCCCTCCACTTT
cdr3_aa: CASSFPRQGNSPLHF
v_call: TRBV5-1
d_call: TRBD1
clone_size: many
j_call: TRBJ1-6

cdr3_nt: TGTGCCAGCAACCTCCGGGACACTCTCCAAGAGACCCAGTACTTC
cdr3_aa: CASNLRDTLQETQYF
v_call: TRBV7-9
d_call: NA
clone_size: NA
j_call: TRBJ2-5

cdr3_nt: TGTGCCAGCAGCCATGACCCCGGGGTGGTAAGGGGCGAAGCTTTCTTT
cdr3_aa: CASSHDPGVVRGEAFF
v_call: TRBV3-1
d_call: NA
clone_size: many
j_call: TRBJ1-1

cdr3_nt: TGTGCCAGCAGTTTTGACAGGTTAGGCACTGAAGCTTTCTTT
cdr3_aa: CASSFDRLGTEAFF
v_call: TRBV6-5
d_call: NA
clone_size: many
j_call: TRBJ1-1

cdr3_nt: TGTGCCAGCACCCCACGGGGGGTGCGGGAGACCCAGTACTTC
cdr3_aa: CASTPRGVRETQYF
v_call: TRBV12-3/TRBV12-4
d_call: TRBD2
clone_size: NA
j_call: TRBJ2-5

cdr3_nt: TGTGCCAGCAGTTTGCATGGCGCCATCCCGGGACTAGATACGCAGTATTTT
cdr3_aa: CASSLHGAIPGLDTQYF
v_call: TRBV27
d_call: NA
clone_size: many
j_call: TRBJ2-3

cdr3_nt: TGTGCCAGCAGTGAGGGGGCTGAGACTGAAGCTTTCTTT
cdr3_aa: CASSEGAETEAFF
v_call: TRBV7-9
d_call: TRBD1
clone_size: many
j_call: TRBJ1-1

cdr3_nt: TGTGCCAGCAGCGTACGGGACGGGACCTACGAGCAGTACTTC
cdr3_aa: CASSVRDGTYEQYF
v_call: TRBV9
d_call: NA
clone_size: many
j_call: TRBJ2-7

cdr3_nt: TGTGCCAGCGGCTACGGCCAAACAAGCACAGATACGCAGTATTTT
cdr3_aa: CASGYGQTSTDTQYF
v_call: TRBV6-2/TRBV6-3
d_call: NA
clone_size: many
j_call: TRBJ2-3

cdr3_nt: TGTGCCAGCAGTAGAAAAGAGGAAGAAAAACTGTTTTTT
cdr3_aa: CASSRKEEEKLFF
v_call: TRBV27
d_call: NA
clone_size: few
j_call: TRBJ1-4

cdr3_nt: TGTGCCACGCTTCCGGGACAGAGATTCACAGATACGCAGTATTTT
cdr3_aa: CATLPGQRFTDTQYF
v_call: TRBV10-3
d_call: TRBD1
clone_size: many
j_call: TRBJ2-3